This is a list of T cell receptor beta chains from one sample in a study of tumor and adjacent non-tumor tissue in lung cancer. TCRdb independently ran MiXCR on the multiplex PCR reads; one entry per CDR3 protein. The data contain 220,000 or so distinct CDR3 sequences, 60% to 75% of them singletons. Sequencing was performed on lung tumor tissue. These receptors were obtained from a man aged 55-75 years with non-small cell lung cancer. The CDR3 runs from the conserved cysteine through the conserved F or W. D genes are given only for firm matches. Not every row has a clone size; where given, it reads once, few, many or a size class.

cdr3_aa: CASSRPGLPENMGEQFF
cdr3_nt: TGTGCCAGCAGCCGACCGGGACTTCCTGAAAATATGGGTGAGCAGTTCTTC
d_call: .
j_call: TRBJ2-1
v_call: TRBV12-3/TRBV12-4
clone_size: .

cdr3_aa: CASSIITSGHNEQFF
cdr3_nt: TGTGCCAGTAGTATAATTACTAGCGGGCACAATGAGCAGTTCTTC
d_call: TRBD2
j_call: TRBJ2-1
v_call: TRBV19
clone_size: .

cdr3_aa: CVSSRTGGEGYTF
cdr3_nt: TGTGTCAGCAGTCGGACAGGGGGAGAAGGCTACACCTTC
d_call: TRBD1
j_call: TRBJ1-2
v_call: TRBV28
clone_size: .

cdr3_aa: CASSAQPWGNQPQHF
cdr3_nt: TGTGCCAGCAGTGCACAACCCTGGGGCAATCAGCCCCAGCACTTT
d_call: .
j_call: TRBJ1-5
v_call: TRBV6-1
clone_size: .

cdr3_aa: CASRGGGNSKTQYF
cdr3_nt: TGTGCCAGTAGGGGTGGGGGAAATTCGAAGACCCAGTACTTC
d_call: .
j_call: TRBJ2-5
v_call: TRBV6-5
clone_size: .

cdr3_aa: CASTARGQVNTEAFF
cdr3_nt: TGTGCCAGCACCGCACGGGGCCAAGTGAACACTGAAGCTTTCTTT
d_call: .
j_call: TRBJ1-1
v_call: TRBV28
clone_size: .

cdr3_aa: CSAKQTGVTQYF
cdr3_nt: TGCAGTGCTAAACAGACTGGGGTTACGCAATATTTT
d_call: .
j_call: TRBJ2-3
v_call: TRBV20-1
clone_size: .

cdr3_aa: CSAPRGGVNTEAFF
cdr3_nt: TGCAGCGCTCCCCGTGGGGGAGTGAACACTGAAGCTTTCTTT
d_call: .
j_call: TRBJ1-1
v_call: TRBV29-1
clone_size: many

cdr3_aa: CASSSYRGLTNEKLFF
cdr3_nt: TGTGCCAGCAGCTCATACAGGGGGCTAACTAATGAAAAACTGTTTTTT
d_call: TRBD1
j_call: TRBJ1-4
v_call: TRBV4-2
clone_size: few

cdr3_aa: CANSIGGGPGNSIYF
cdr3_nt: TGTGCCAACAGCATAGGGGGTGGCCCCGGAAACAGCATATATTTT
d_call: .
j_call: TRBJ1-3
v_call: TRBV11-2
clone_size: .

cdr3_aa: CPSSALPGPSSENLFF
cdr3_nt: TGTCCCAGCAGTGCCCTACCGGGACCTTCCTCCGAAAATCTGTTTTTT
d_call: .
j_call: TRBJ1-4
v_call: TRBV6-1
clone_size: .

cdr3_aa: CASSEVTILNEQFF
cdr3_nt: TGTGCCAGCAGTGAAGTTACGATTCTCAATGAACAGTTCTTC
d_call: .
j_call: TRBJ2-1
v_call: TRBV6-1
clone_size: .

cdr3_aa: CSARGDRDYGYTF
cdr3_nt: TGCAGTGCTAGAGGGGACAGGGATTATGGCTACACCTTC
d_call: TRBD1
j_call: TRBJ1-2
v_call: TRBV20-1
clone_size: few

cdr3_aa: CASTRGEMNTGELFF
cdr3_nt: TGTGCCAGCACTCGGGGAGAAATGAACACCGGGGAGCTGTTTTTT
d_call: .
j_call: TRBJ2-2
v_call: TRBV12-3/TRBV12-4
clone_size: many

cdr3_aa: CASSLGDAMNEQFF
cdr3_nt: TGCGCCAGCAGCTTGGGGGACGCAATGAATGAGCAGTTCTTC
d_call: .
j_call: TRBJ2-1
v_call: TRBV5-1
clone_size: .

cdr3_aa: CASSSTRGGQKETQYF
cdr3_nt: TGTGCCAGCAGCTCCACAAGGGGGGGACAAAAGGAGACCCAGTACTTC
d_call: .
j_call: TRBJ2-5
v_call: TRBV11-2
clone_size: .

cdr3_aa: CAWSRGLIGDTEAFF
cdr3_nt: TGTGCCTGGAGTAGGGGGTTGATTGGGGACACTGAAGCTTTCTTT
d_call: .
j_call: TRBJ1-1
v_call: TRBV30
clone_size: .

cdr3_aa: CSAKGGPYNSPLHF
cdr3_nt: TGCAGTGCTAAGGGGGGTCCCTATAATTCACCCCTCCACTTT
d_call: .
j_call: TRBJ1-6
v_call: TRBV20-1
clone_size: many

cdr3_aa: CSAAGQSYGYTF
cdr3_nt: TGCAGTGCAGCGGGACAGAGCTATGGCTACACCTTC
d_call: TRBD1
j_call: TRBJ1-2
v_call: TRBV20-1
clone_size: many

cdr3_aa: CSARTLYEQYF
cdr3_nt: TGCAGTGCTAGGACCCTTTACGAGCAGTACTTC
d_call: .
j_call: TRBJ2-7
v_call: TRBV20-1
clone_size: many

cdr3_aa: CVSSYNKNQLQHF
cdr3_nt: TGTGTCAGCAGTTACAACAAGAATCAGCTCCAGCATTTT
d_call: .
j_call: TRBJ1-5
v_call: TRBV6-5
clone_size: .

cdr3_aa: CASSDPLRGGGNSPLHF
cdr3_nt: TGTGCCAGCAGCGACCCCCTCCGAGGGGGAGGTAATTCACCCCTCCACTTT
d_call: .
j_call: TRBJ1-6
v_call: TRBV5-4
clone_size: many

cdr3_aa: CASSLEAWTNSPFHF
cdr3_nt: TGTGCCAGCAGCTTAGAGGCCTGGACGAATTCACCCTTCCACTTT
d_call: .
j_call: TRBJ1-6
v_call: TRBV7-9
clone_size: .

cdr3_aa: CASRMGGKGGEQFF
cdr3_nt: TGTGCCAGTAGAATGGGGGGGAAGGGGGGTGAGCAGTTCTTC
d_call: .
j_call: TRBJ2-1
v_call: TRBV7-3
clone_size: few

cdr3_aa: CASSLTWVYEQFF
cdr3_nt: TGTGCCAGCAGCTTAACATGGGTTTATGAGCAGTTCTTC
d_call: .
j_call: TRBJ2-1
v_call: TRBV7-3
clone_size: .

cdr3_aa: CASSYNGGSGNERFF
cdr3_nt: TGTGCCAGCAGTTACAACGGGGGTTCGGGCAATGAGCGGTTCTTC
d_call: .
j_call: TRBJ2-1
v_call: TRBV6-5
clone_size: .

cdr3_aa: CASSNSGFRYGYTF
cdr3_nt: TGTGCCAGCAGCAATTCGGGGTTTAGGTATGGCTACACCTTC
d_call: .
j_call: TRBJ1-2
v_call: TRBV12-3/TRBV12-4
clone_size: few

cdr3_aa: CASSFPEGTGGYTF
cdr3_nt: TGTGCCAGCAGCTTCCCGGAGGGGACGGGCGGCTACACCTTC
d_call: .
j_call: TRBJ1-2
v_call: TRBV5-4
clone_size: .

cdr3_aa: CASSLGGDINEQFF
cdr3_nt: TGTGCCAGCAGTTTAGGGGGGGACATAAATGAGCAGTTCTTC
d_call: .
j_call: TRBJ2-1
v_call: TRBV11-3
clone_size: .

cdr3_aa: CASSSWTGYGYTF
cdr3_nt: TGTGCCAGCAGTTCATGGACAGGCTATGGCTACACCTTC
d_call: TRBD1
j_call: TRBJ1-2
v_call: TRBV12-3/TRBV12-4
clone_size: few

cdr3_aa: CASSPGLRAPEAFF
cdr3_nt: TGTGCCAGCAGCCCTGGACTAAGAGCACCTGAAGCTTTCTTT
d_call: .
j_call: TRBJ1-1
v_call: TRBV11-3
clone_size: .

cdr3_aa: CSAIAPLAGGEAETQYF
cdr3_nt: TGCAGTGCTATAGCACCTCTAGCGGGGGGGGAGGCAGAGACCCAGTACTTC
d_call: TRBD2
j_call: TRBJ2-5
v_call: TRBV20-1
clone_size: .

cdr3_aa: CSVKSIGVQGNGYTF
cdr3_nt: TGCAGTGTTAAATCTATAGGGGTTCAGGGCAATGGCTACACCTTC
d_call: .
j_call: TRBJ1-2
v_call: TRBV20-1
clone_size: .

cdr3_aa: CASIQELAPSYEQYF
cdr3_nt: TGTGCCAGCATCCAAGAACTAGCGCCTTCCTACGAGCAGTACTTC
d_call: TRBD2
j_call: TRBJ2-7
v_call: TRBV4-2
clone_size: .

cdr3_aa: CSARRGQPGQETQYF
cdr3_nt: TGCAGTGCTAGACGTGGACAGCCGGGTCAAGAGACCCAGTACTTC
d_call: .
j_call: TRBJ2-5
v_call: TRBV20-1
clone_size: .

cdr3_aa: CSASEGGQPQHF
cdr3_nt: TGCAGTGCTAGTGAGGGTGGTCAGCCCCAGCATTTT
d_call: .
j_call: TRBJ1-5
v_call: TRBV20-1
clone_size: few

cdr3_aa: CASSQDVQRNYDEQFF
cdr3_nt: TGCGCCAGCAGCCAAGATGTACAGCGGAACTACGACGAGCAGTTCTTC
d_call: .
j_call: TRBJ2-1
v_call: TRBV4-1
clone_size: .

cdr3_aa: CASSPRDGGYELYF
cdr3_nt: TGTGCCAGCAGTCCCCGGGACGGAGGCTACGAGCTGTACTTC
d_call: .
j_call: TRBJ2-7
v_call: TRBV6-1
clone_size: once